The rows below give T cell receptor beta chains drawn from one sample of a study of T cell clones after liver transplantation. Clones were read by immunoSEQ multiplex PCR, and TCRdb kept only the in-frame ones, dropping some. Among about 51,000 clones listed, roughly 74% were seen once. The material sequenced was CD4+ T cells from blood, taken roughly 55 months after liver transplant. Source of these receptors: a human patient who received a liver transplant. A subset of T cells may come from the graft donor. Each CDR3 is given with its conserved first and last residue. The order of the fields is D gene, clone size, V gene, J gene, CDR3 protein, CDR3 DNA. D genes are given only for firm matches. Not all rows give a size; the values are once, few, many and, for expanded clones, a class.

>TRBD1|-|TRBV20-1|TRBJ2-5
CSDRGQETQYF
TGCAGTGACAGGGGGCAAGAGACCCAGTACTTC
>-|-|TRBV15|TRBJ2-3
CATSRGSLDFYTDTQYF
TGTGCCACCAGCAGGGGCAGCCTGGATTTCTACACAGATACGCAGTATTTT
>-|once|TRBV11-2|TRBJ2-1
CASSPSAYNEQFF
TGTGCCAGCAGCCCCTCGGCCTACAATGAGCAGTTCTTC
>-|-|TRBV18|TRBJ2-6
CASSPGEGSGANVLTF
TGTGCCAGCTCACCAGGCGAGGGCTCTGGGGCCAACGTCCTGACTTTC
>-|once|TRBV18|TRBJ2-3
CASSPGLATDTQYF
TGTGCCAGCTCACCAGGCCTAGCAACAGATACGCAGTATTTT
>-|few|TRBV5-5|TRBJ1-4
CASSLLGATNEKLFF
TGTGCCAGCAGCTTGCTTGGGGCAACTAATGAAAAACTGTTTTTT
>TRBD1|-|TRBV5-6|TRBJ1-2
CASSRWDRVNYGYTF
TGTGCCAGCAGCCGCTGGGACAGGGTAAACTATGGCTACACCTTC
>-|few|TRBV4-2|TRBJ1-1
CASSRKADTEAFF
TGTGCCAGCAGCCGGAAGGCCGACACTGAAGCTTTCTTT
>TRBD1|few|TRBV30|TRBJ2-1
CAWSARDRNNEQFF
TGTGCCTGGAGTGCCCGGGACAGGAACAATGAGCAGTTCTTC
>-|few|TRBV19|TRBJ1-5
CAIARTNSNQPQHF
TGTGCCATCGCCCGCACGAACAGCAATCAGCCCCAGCATTTT
>-|few|TRBV6-1|TRBJ2-3
CASSEGTAADTQYF
TGTGCCAGCAGTGAAGGGACAGCTGCAGATACGCAGTATTTT
>-|-|TRBV7-2|TRBJ1-2
CASSFNAPNYGYTF
TGTGCCAGCAGCTTTAACGCGCCCAACTATGGCTACACCTTC
>TRBD1|-|TRBV6-6|TRBJ2-3
CASSYSTGADTQYF
TGTGCCAGCAGTTACTCGACAGGGGCGGATACGCAGTATTTT
>-|many|TRBV6-5|TRBJ2-7
CASRTRRAWKYEQYF
TGTGCCAGCAGAACCCGACGGGCGTGGAAGTACGAGCAGTACTTC
>-|-|TRBV2|TRBJ1-2
CASSDNAFYGYTF
TGTGCCAGCAGCGACAACGCTTTTTATGGCTACACCTTC
>TRBD2|-|TRBV7-8|TRBJ2-1
CASSLAGGRDEQFF
TGTGCCAGCAGCCTCGCGGGGGGGCGCGATGAGCAGTTCTTC
>-|-|TRBV6-5|TRBJ2-3
CASSYSTSSDTQYF
TGTGCCAGCAGTTACTCGACGTCTTCGGATACGCAGTATTTT
>-|once|TRBV5-4|TRBJ2-6
CASSLVGTTGANVLTF
TGTGCCAGCAGCTTGGTCGGGACAACTGGGGCCAACGTCCTGACTTTC
>TRBD1|few|TRBV18|TRBJ1-4
CASSPGDRSFATNEKLFF
TGTGCCAGCTCACCCGGGGACAGGTCCTTTGCAACTAATGAAAAACTGTTTTTT
>-|few|TRBV6-5|TRBJ2-5
CASSSSTLFRTQYF
TGTGCCAGCAGTTCCTCCACCTTGTTTCGGACCCAGTACTTC
>-|-|TRBV28|TRBJ1-6
CASKEGNTYNSPLHF
TGTGCCAGCAAAGAGGGGAACACCTATAATTCACCCCTCCACTTT
>-|few|TRBV2|TRBJ2-2
CASRLTGELFF
TGTGCCAGCAGGTTAACCGGGGAGCTGTTTTTT
>TRBD1|-|TRBV6-6|TRBJ2-7
CASSLDRGYEQYF
TGTGCCAGCAGTTTGGACAGGGGTTACGAGCAGTACTTC
>TRBD1|-|TRBV11-3|TRBJ2-3
CASSAGQGYPDTQYF
TGTGCCAGCAGCGCGGGACAGGGGTACCCAGATACGCAGTATTTT
>TRBD1|-|TRBV28|TRBJ1-4
CASSFPSGQGNEKLFF
TGTGCCAGCAGTTTTCCGTCGGGACAGGGGAATGAAAAACTGTTTTTT
>TRBD2|few|TRBV30|TRBJ2-2
CAWSRGGGINTGELFF
TGTGCCTGGAGTCGTGGCGGGGGAATAAACACCGGGGAGCTGTTTTTT
>-|once|TRBV6-6|TRBJ1-3
CASKAGQNTIYF
TGTGCCAGCAAGGCAGGGCAAAACACCATATATTTT
>-|-|TRBV18|TRBJ1-5
CASSPTGRQDQPQHF
TGTGCCAGCTCACCAACCGGGAGGCAAGATCAGCCCCAGCATTTT
>TRBD1|-|TRBV6-4|TRBJ2-5
CASSAGQGGGETQYF
TGTGCCAGCAGTGCGGGACAGGGAGGTGGAGAGACCCAGTACTTC
>-|-|TRBV6-5|TRBJ1-2
CASSPTAGYGYTF
TGTGCCAGCAGTCCGACAGCGGGCTATGGCTACACCTTC
>-|-|TRBV7-2|TRBJ2-1
CASSLDVGGAYNEQFF
TGTGCCAGCAGCTTAGACGTGGGGGGCGCCTACAATGAGCAGTTCTTC
>TRBD2|-|TRBV4-1|TRBJ2-1
CASSDKRGGFNEQFF
TGTGCCAGCAGCGACAAGCGGGGGGGCTTCAATGAGCAGTTCTTC
>TRBD1|few|TRBV28|TRBJ2-1
CASSRTGPYNEQFF
TGTGCCAGCAGTAGGACAGGGCCCTACAATGAGCAGTTCTTC
>-|few|TRBV2|TRBJ2-5
CASVGSQETQYF
TGTGCCAGCGTGGGTAGCCAAGAGACCCAGTACTTC
>TRBD2|-|TRBV14|TRBJ2-3
CASSRYKRGEFTDTQYF
TGTGCCAGCAGTCGCTACAAGCGGGGGGAGTTCACAGATACGCAGTATTTT
>TRBD1|few|TRBV7-7|TRBJ2-5
CASSLGQGKTQYF
TGTGCTAGCAGCTTGGGACAGGGGAAGACCCAGTACTTC
>-|-|TRBV30|TRBJ2-5
CAWSVPVNWVGETQYF
TGTGCCTGGAGTGTACCCGTAAATTGGGTCGGGGAGACCCAGTACTTC
>-|few|TRBV27|TRBJ1-5
CASSPTPQTNQPQHF
TGTGCCAGCAGTCCCACACCACAGACCAATCAGCCCCAGCATTTT
>TRBD1|-|TRBV4-1|TRBJ1-1
CASSQGPFHRGGTEAFF
TGCGCCAGCAGCCAAGGCCCCTTTCACAGGGGGGGCACTGAAGCTTTCTTT
>-|once|TRBV19|TRBJ1-2
CATAGEVGGYTF
TGTGCCACCGCGGGGGAGGTGGGCGGCTACACCTTC
>-|once|TRBV7-3|TRBJ1-1
CASSLDTSGTEAFF
TGTGCCAGCAGCTTAGACACATCTGGCACTGAAGCTTTCTTT
>-|-|TRBV4-1|TRBJ2-1
CASSQEPGSDEQFF
TGCGCCAGCAGCCAAGAGCCGGGGTCCGATGAGCAGTTCTTC
>TRBD1|-|TRBV28|TRBJ1-2
CASRTGTGYGYTF
TGTGCCAGCAGAACCGGGACAGGGTATGGCTACACCTTC
>TRBD1|-|TRBV11-2|TRBJ1-1
CASSARGQGAPEAFF
TGTGCCAGCAGCGCTAGAGGACAGGGGGCACCTGAAGCTTTCTTT
>-|-|TRBV7-2|TRBJ2-3
CASSLLANTQYF
TGTGCCAGCAGCCTACTAGCAAACACGCAGTATTTT
>-|-|TRBV6-5|TRBJ1-3
CASSYGGHSGNTIYF
TGTGCCAGCAGTTACGGGGGGCACTCTGGAAACACCATATATTTT
>TRBD2|-|TRBV9|TRBJ2-2
CASSVGGIFTGELFF
TGTGCCAGCAGCGTCGGGGGGATTTTCACCGGGGAGCTGTTTTTT
>-|-|TRBV4-1|TRBJ1-5
CASSQVDMGMVYQPQHF
TGCGCCAGCAGCCAAGTCGACATGGGGATGGTCTATCAGCCCCAGCATTTT
>TRBD2|-|TRBV5-4|TRBJ2-1
CASSSAGTSSYNEQFF
TGTGCCAGCAGCTCCGCCGGGACTAGCTCCTACAATGAGCAGTTCTTC
>-|-|TRBV28|TRBJ2-1
CASRVRDLQFF
TGTGCCAGCAGGGTCAGGGATTTGCAGTTCTTC
>TRBD1|-|TRBV30|TRBJ2-4
CAWSPGGSKNIQYF
TGTGCCTGGAGTCCAGGGGGCTCCAAAAACATTCAGTACTTC
>TRBD1|few|TRBV18|TRBJ1-2
CASSTGQGAVYGYTF
TGTGCCAGCTCAACTGGACAGGGGGCTGTCTATGGCTACACCTTC
>TRBD1|-|TRBV10-3|TRBJ1-5
CAISSTGTGGNQPQHF
TGTGCCATCAGTTCTACCGGGACAGGGGGCAATCAGCCCCAGCATTTT
>-|-|TRBV6-5|TRBJ1-2
CASSSPGMGYTF
TGTGCCAGCAGCTCCCCAGGGATGGGCTACACCTTC
>-|-|TRBV5-4|TRBJ1-4
CASSLVPGRTNEKLFF
TGTGCCAGCAGCTTGGTCCCGGGGAGGACTAATGAAAAACTGTTTTTT
>-|-|TRBV6-1|TRBJ2-5
CASTPNGARQTQYF
TGTGCCAGCACCCCCAACGGGGCCCGGCAGACCCAGTACTTC
>TRBD2|-|TRBV6-1|TRBJ2-3
CASRLAGGTDTQYF
TGTGCCAGCAGACTAGCGGGGGGCACAGATACGCAGTATTTT